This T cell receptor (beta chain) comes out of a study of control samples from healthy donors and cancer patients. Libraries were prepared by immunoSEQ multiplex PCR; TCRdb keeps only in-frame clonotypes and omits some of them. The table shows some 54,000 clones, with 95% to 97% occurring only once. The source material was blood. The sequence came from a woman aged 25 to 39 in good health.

This chain's CDR3 is CASSLGDYNEQFF. CDR3 in DNA: TGTGCCAGCAGTTTAGGGGACTACAATGAGCAGTTCTTC. The rearrangement uses TRBV12-3 or TRBV12-4 and TRBJ2-1, with D uncertain. V shed 1 base and J shed 3 bases, with 4 bases lying between them. This CDR3 comprises 13 residues.